The present T cell receptor (beta chain) was sequenced within a study of response to subunit inactivated influenza vaccine. Whole-study results and caveats: There was a suggestion from the authors that each seasonal influenza vaccination recruits few new T cells.

MiXCR, applied by TCRdb to the RT-PCR reads, yields one record per CDR3 protein. This repertoire shows about 520,000 distinct CDR3 sequences, around 25% found once; its top ten account for around 2%. A note on this clonotype: Antigen specificity is unknown. At one end, the junction sequence differs from germline, possibly due to a read error.

Germline V CDR1 and CDR2: SGHTA, FQGNSA. CDR3 length: 15 amino acids. The chain combines TRBV7-2 with TRBJ2-1; 11 nucleotides match TRBD2. This specimen consisted of CD4+ T cells sorted from PBMCs, obtained roughly 5 days after vaccination. The origin of this receptor is a man aged 50 to 59 who received an inactivated influenza vaccine. DNA of the CDR3: TGTGCCAGCAGCATAGCGGGAGGGCCCTACAATGAGCAGTTCTTC. Translated, it gives CASSIAGGPYNEQFF.